This T cell receptor (beta chain) appears in the sequencing data of a study of T cell responses to AZD1222 COVID-19 vaccine. Clones were sequenced by immunoSEQ multiplex PCR, and TCRdb holds only the in-frame ones, with some missing. The table has 120,000 or so clones, roughly 90% seen once. Germline loops: CDR1 SGHNT, CDR2 YYREEE (reference sequence). The CDR3 is 17 amino acids. V was pared by 4 bases and J by 7 bases, with 16 bases of the junction left unmatched. General observations from the study: Spike-specific TCR breadth rose after two AZD1222 doses, and depth rose as well.

On this clone itself: The antigen is undetermined.

This TCR came from an adult who received the AZD1222 COVID-19 vaccine. The J gene is TRBJ1-4, the V gene TRBV5-4; TRBD1 agrees at 7 bases. The starting material was peripheral blood, obtained 28 days after the second AZD1222 dose. The CDR3 reads CASSLGGVVKGAEKLFF. Written as DNA, the CDR3 is TGTGCCAGCAGCCTTGGAGGGGTGGTCAAGGGGGCTGAAAAACTGTTTTTT.